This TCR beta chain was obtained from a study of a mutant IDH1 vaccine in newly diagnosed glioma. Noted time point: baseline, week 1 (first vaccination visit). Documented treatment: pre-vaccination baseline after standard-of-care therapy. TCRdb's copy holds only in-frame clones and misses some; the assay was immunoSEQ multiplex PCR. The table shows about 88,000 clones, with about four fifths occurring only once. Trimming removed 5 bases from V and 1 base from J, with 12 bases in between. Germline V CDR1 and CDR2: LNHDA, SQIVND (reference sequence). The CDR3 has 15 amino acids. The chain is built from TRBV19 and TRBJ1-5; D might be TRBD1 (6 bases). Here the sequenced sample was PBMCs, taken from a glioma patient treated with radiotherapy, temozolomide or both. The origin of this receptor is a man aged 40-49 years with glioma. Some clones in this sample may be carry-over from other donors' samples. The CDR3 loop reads CASSPGAVSNQPQHF. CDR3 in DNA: TGTGCCAGTAGTCCAGGGGCCGTGAGCAATCAGCCCCAGCATTTT. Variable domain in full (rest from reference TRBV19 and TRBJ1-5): DGGITQSPKYLFRKEGQNVTLSCEQNLNHDAMYWYRQDPGQGLRLIYYSQIVNDFQKGDIAEGYSVSREKKESFPLTVTSAQKNPTAFYLCASSPGAVSNQPQHFGDGTRLSIL.